This entry lists 12 T cell receptor beta chains sequenced from one sample in a study of T-cell reconstitution after alpha-beta-depleted transplantation in children. The TCRbeta library was prepared with unique molecular identifiers. TCRdb ran MiXCR on the PCR reads and lists one entry per CDR3 protein. The sample lists approximately 83,000 distinct CDR3 sequences, approximately 8.4% occurring once. This material consisted of PBMCs from the stem cell graft donor, taken from the stem cell graft. These TCRs come from a human donor who donated a stem cell graft to a child with congenital amegakaryocytic thrombocytopenia.

This clonotype has at least ten counts. The chain employs TRBV14 and TRBJ1-4; D gene uncertain. The CDR3 extends over 13 amino acids. Trimming took 1 base from V and 10 from J, leaving 10 bases between them. From germline, CDR1 is SGHDN and CDR2 FVKESK. CDR3 residues: CASSQVVPGKLFF. The CDR3 nucleotides are TGTGCCAGCAGCCAAGTAGTCCCTGGAAAACTGTTTTTT.

This clonotype was seen repeatedly, ten times or more. The J gene is TRBJ2-1, the V gene TRBV20-1; D uncertain. Germline values: CDR1 DFQATT, CDR2 SNEGSKA (reference sequence). This CDR3 contains 13 residues. Between the trimmed V and J ends, which lost 1 base and 7 bases, there was a span of 11 bases. CDR3 DNA: TGCAGTGCTAGAGGGGGTAGAGTGAATGAGCAGTTCTTC. Its protein product is CSARGGRVNEQFF.

This clonotype was recorded many times. This chain connects TRBV27 to TRBJ2-1, with D hard to call. The CDR3 totals 14 residues. Deletions cut 5 bases from V and 0 bases from J, with 8 bases between. From germline, CDR1 is MNHEY and CDR2 SMNVEV (reference sequence). Here the CDR3 reads CASSPTYSYNEQFF. DNA for the CDR3: TGTGCCAGCAGTCCAACATACTCCTACAATGAGCAGTTCTTC.

In its sample, this clonotype was seen many times. This rearrangement joins TRBV5-1 to TRBJ1-6; D is perhaps TRBD1 (5 bases). The germline gives CDR1 SGHRS, CDR2 YFSETQ. The CDR3 totals 15 residues. V dropped 0 bases and J dropped 7 bases, with 11 bases sitting between them. CDR3 in amino acids: CASSLGAGTNSPLHF. DNA for the CDR3: TGCGCCAGCAGCTTGGGGGCAGGGACGAATTCACCCCTCCACTTT.

This clonotype was detected ten times or more. In nucleotides, the CDR3 is TGTGCCAGCAGTCCACAGGCCGTGAACACTGAAGCTTTCTTT. Its translation is CASSPQAVNTEAFF. V usage is TRBV12-3 or TRBV12-4 and J usage is TRBJ1-1, with D perhaps TRBD1 (5 bases). This CDR3 has 14 amino acids. V lost 5 bases and J lost 0, with 10 bases in between.

This clonotype was found a few times. This sequence joins TRBV7-9 and TRBJ2-3, with D possibly being TRBD1 or TRBD2 (5 bases each). Trimming left V 6 bases short and J 0 bases short, with 16 bases between. Germline CDR1 is SEHNR and CDR2 is FQNEAQ (reference sequence). This CDR3 has 16 amino acids. In nucleotides, the CDR3 is TGTGCCAGCAGGGGGACCGAGGACACTAGCACAGATACGCAGTATTTT. Translating gives CASRGTEDTSTDTQYF.

This clonotype has ten or more counts. CDR3 DNA: TGCGCCAGCAGCTCTCCGGGGATGAACACTGAAGCTTTCTTT. It codes for CASSSPGMNTEAFF. The rearrangement links TRBV5-1 to TRBJ1-1; no reliable D call. There are 14 residues in the CDR3. In germline, CDR1 is SGHRS, CDR2 YFSETQ. V lost 3 bases to trimming and J lost 0 bases, with 9 bases between them.

This clonotype was picked up many times. CDR3 loop: CASSLTGDSGANVLTF. In nucleotides, the CDR3 is TGTGCCAGCAGCCTAACAGGGGATTCTGGGGCCAACGTCCTGACTTTC. The chain carries TRBV7-9 and TRBJ2-6; 7 positions match TRBD1. There are 16 residues in the CDR3. With V trimmed by 5 bases and J by 1 base, 5 bases remained unmatched. The germline CDR1 and CDR2 sequences are SEHNR and FQNEAQ (reference sequence). Based on the CDR3 plus reference TRBV7-9 and TRBJ2-6, the full variable domain is DTGVSQNPRHKITKRGQNVTFRCDPISEHNRLYWYRQTLGQGPEFLTYFQNEAQLEKSRLLSDRFSAERPKGSFSTLEIQRTEQGDSAMYLCASSLTGDSGANVLTFGAGSRLTVL.

This chain links TRBV19 with TRBJ2-4, with D perhaps TRBD1 (6 bases). V was trimmed by 6 bases and J by 4 bases, leaving 10 bases between them. The CDR3 sequence is 13 residues long. Germline CDR1 reads LNHDA; CDR2 reads SQIVND (reference sequence). DNA for the CDR3: TGTGCCAGTAGGCCGACAGGAAAAAACATTCAGTACTTC. As protein: CASRPTGKNIQYF.

This clonotype was observed many times. The chain links TRBV4-1 to TRBJ1-4; no definite D call. The ends were cut back, 0 bases at V and 5 bases at J, with 13 bases in the middle. The germline V gene has CDR1 MGHRA and CDR2 YSYEKL. The CDR3 consists of 16 residues. CDR3: CASSQENVPANEKLFF. In nucleotides, the CDR3 is TGCGCCAGCAGCCAAGAAAACGTCCCTGCAAATGAAAAACTGTTTTTT.

This clonotype was observed at least ten times. The rearrangement uses TRBV5-1 and TRBJ2-4; a weak D match, TRBD2 (6 bases). Trimming pared 0 bases from V and 0 bases from J, leaving 10 bases between. Germline assignment: CDR1 SGHRS and CDR2 YFSETQ. CDR3 length: 16 amino acids. The CDR3 loop reads CASSLEAGLAKNIQYF. The CDR3, as DNA: TGCGCCAGCAGCTTGGAGGCGGGGCTAGCCAAAAACATTCAGTACTTC.

This clonotype came up many times. Given the absence of the conserved phenylalanine or tryptophan at the CDR3 end, a read error is likely. The DNA is left out, because the CDR3 cannot be placed on it with certainty; the CDR3 is given as TCRdb lists it. CDR3 protein: CASSLLPSGRNGFPQY. The chain carries TRBV7-2 and TRBJ2-3; the table's D call TRBD2 went unverified against the DNA. In germline, CDR1 is SGHTA, CDR2 FQGNSA. The CDR3 sequence runs 16 residues, both termini included.